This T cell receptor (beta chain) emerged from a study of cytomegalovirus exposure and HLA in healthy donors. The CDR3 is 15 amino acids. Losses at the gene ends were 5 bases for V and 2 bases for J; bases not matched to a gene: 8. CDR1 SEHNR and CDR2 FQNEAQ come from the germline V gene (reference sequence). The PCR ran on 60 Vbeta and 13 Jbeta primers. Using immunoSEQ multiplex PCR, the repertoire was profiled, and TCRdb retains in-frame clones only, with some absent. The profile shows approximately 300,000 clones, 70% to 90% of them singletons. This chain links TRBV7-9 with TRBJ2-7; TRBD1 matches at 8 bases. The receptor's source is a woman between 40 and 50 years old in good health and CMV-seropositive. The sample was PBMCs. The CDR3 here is CASSPNTGGTYEQYF. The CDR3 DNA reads TGTGCCAGCAGCCCAAACACAGGGGGAACCTACGAGCAGTACTTC.